This T cell receptor beta chain was captured in a study of T cell responses to AZD1222 COVID-19 vaccine. Study observations and caveats: Researchers took repertoire samples only after the peak T cell response had come. Dominant CD4 TCR responses targeted spike regions 160-218 and 743-854. AZD1222 recipients seropositive at baseline numbered only 6 or 7. Spike-specific TCR depth and breadth grew after two AZD1222 doses.

Germline CDR1 and CDR2: MDHEN and SYDVKM. V lost 3 bases and J 1 base, leaving 9 bases between the germline ends. The CDR3 length is 15 residues. Only a few counts were recorded for this clone. Its antigen is as yet unknown. The table came from immunoSEQ multiplex PCR; TCRdb's copy has only in-frame clones and leaves some out. The table records around 83,000 clones, roughly 88% of them present only once. This sample comprised peripheral blood, obtained on day 0 of AZD1222 vaccination. The chain employs TRBV28 and TRBJ1-4, with TRBD1 as a possible D gene (6 bases). The origin of this receptor is an adult in good health. The CDR3 is CASSFPRGTNEKLFF. The DNA of the CDR3 is TGTGCCAGCAGTTTCCCCAGGGGAACTAATGAAAAACTGTTTTTT.